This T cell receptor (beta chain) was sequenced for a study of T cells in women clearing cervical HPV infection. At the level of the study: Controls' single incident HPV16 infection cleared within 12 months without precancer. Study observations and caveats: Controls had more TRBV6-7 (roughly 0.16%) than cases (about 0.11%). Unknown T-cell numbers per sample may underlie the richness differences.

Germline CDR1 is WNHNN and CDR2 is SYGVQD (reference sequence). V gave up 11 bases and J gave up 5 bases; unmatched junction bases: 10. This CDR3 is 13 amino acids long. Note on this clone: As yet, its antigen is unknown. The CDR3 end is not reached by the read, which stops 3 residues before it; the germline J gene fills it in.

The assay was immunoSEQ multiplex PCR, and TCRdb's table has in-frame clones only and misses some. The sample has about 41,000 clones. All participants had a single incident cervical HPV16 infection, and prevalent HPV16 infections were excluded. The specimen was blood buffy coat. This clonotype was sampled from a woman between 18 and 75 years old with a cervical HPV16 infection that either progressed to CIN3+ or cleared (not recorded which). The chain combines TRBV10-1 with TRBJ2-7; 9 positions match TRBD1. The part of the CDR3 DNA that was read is TGCGCCGTCTCGGACAGGGGTAAAAACGAG. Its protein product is CAVSDRGKNE. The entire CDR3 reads CAVSDRGKNEQYF.